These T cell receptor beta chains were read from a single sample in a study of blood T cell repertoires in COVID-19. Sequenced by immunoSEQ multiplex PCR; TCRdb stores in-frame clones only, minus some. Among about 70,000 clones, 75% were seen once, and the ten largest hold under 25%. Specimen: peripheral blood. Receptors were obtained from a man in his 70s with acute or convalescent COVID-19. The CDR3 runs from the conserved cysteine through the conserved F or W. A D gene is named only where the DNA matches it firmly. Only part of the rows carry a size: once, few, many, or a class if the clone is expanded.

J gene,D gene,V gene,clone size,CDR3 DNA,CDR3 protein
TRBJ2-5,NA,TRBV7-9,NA,TGTGCCAGCAGCGCCCTGGCCCAAGAGACCCAGTACTTC,CASSALAQETQYF
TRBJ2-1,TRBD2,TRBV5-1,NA,TGCGCCAGCAGCTTGGTCGGACTAGCGGCGCACTACAATGAGCAGTTCTTC,CASSLVGLAAHYNEQFF
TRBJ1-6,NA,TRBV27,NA,TGTGCCAGCAGTAAAGACAGCCGAGATAATTCACCCCTCCACTTT,CASSKDSRDNSPLHF
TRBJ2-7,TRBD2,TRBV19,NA,TGTGCCAGTAGTAAGTCTGCTAGCGGGATAAACTACGAGCAGTACTTC,CASSKSASGINYEQYF
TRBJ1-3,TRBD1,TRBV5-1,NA,TGCGCCAGCAGCGCGGCCGGGACAGGCTCTGGAAACACCATATATTTT,CASSAAGTGSGNTIYF
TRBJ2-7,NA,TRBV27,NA,TGTGCCAGCAGCCGAGCGAATACTGGAGTCGAGCAGTACTTC,CASSRANTGVEQYF
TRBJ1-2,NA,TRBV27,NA,TGTGCCAGCAGCCCCCGGGGCTATGGCTACACCTTC,CASSPRGYGYTF
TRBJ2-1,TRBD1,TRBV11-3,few,TGTGCCAGCAGTCCAGGGACAGGGGGCGGAAAAGTCTACAATGAGCAGTTCTTC,CASSPGTGGGKVYNEQFF
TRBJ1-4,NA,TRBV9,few,TGTGCCAGCAGCGTAGGCGGGCCTGCAACTAATGAAAAACTGTTTTTT,CASSVGGPATNEKLFF
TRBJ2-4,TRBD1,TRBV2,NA,TGTGCCAGCAGTCAACAGGGGCCGTTCACCAAAAACATTCAGTACTTC,CASSQQGPFTKNIQYF
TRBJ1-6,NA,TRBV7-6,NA,TGTGCCAGCAGCTTAGGTTTCAGCTCCTATAATTCACCCCTCCACTTT,CASSLGFSSYNSPLHF
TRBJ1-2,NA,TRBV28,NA,TGTGCCAGCAGTCTGGGCGGGGGCAATGGCTACACCTTC,CASSLGGGNGYTF
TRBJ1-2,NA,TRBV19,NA,TGTGCCAGTAAATCAACAGGGACGAACTATGGCTACACCTTC,CASKSTGTNYGYTF
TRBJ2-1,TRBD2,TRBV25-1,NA,TGTGCCAGCAGTGAATTGACTAGCGGGGCCTACAATGAGCAGTTCTTC,CASSELTSGAYNEQFF
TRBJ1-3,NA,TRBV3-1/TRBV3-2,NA,TGTGCCAGCAGACGGGACTTGGGTGGAAACACCATATATTTT,CASRRDLGGNTIYF